The 30 T cell receptor beta chains listed next were all sequenced from one sample in a study of blood T cell repertoires in COVID-19. Here immunoSEQ multiplex PCR was the method, and the copy in TCRdb shows in-frame clones only, minus some. The sample has some 100,000 clones, 88% seen once. The material sequenced was peripheral blood. The receptors were sampled from a woman in her sixties or seventies with acute or convalescent COVID-19.

This clone was picked up a small number of times. The rearrangement joins TRBV5-1 to TRBJ2-7, with 12 bases identical to TRBD2. The CDR3 totals 15 residues. Trimming at V came to 0 bases and at J to 4 bases, leaving 2 bases not matched to a gene. CDR1 and CDR2 from the germline V gene are SGHRS and YFSETQ. CDR3 loop: CASSLGTSGMYEQYF. CDR3 nucleotides: TGCGCCAGCAGCTTGGGGACTAGCGGGATGTACGAGCAGTACTTC.

The V call is TRBV6-1, the J call TRBJ1-5; 8 bases align to TRBD1. Germline lookup yields CDR1 MNHNS and CDR2 SASEGT. The junction had 3 bases not matched to a gene; V was cut back by 3 bases and J by 2 bases. The length of the CDR3 is 15 residues. The CDR3, as DNA: TGTGCCAGCAGTGAGGGGACAGGCGGCAATCAGCCCCAGCATTTT. Amino acids: CASSEGTGGNQPQHF.

The chain uses TRBV27 and TRBJ2-7, with D possibly TRBD2 on 6 matching bases. Per the germline V gene, CDR1 is MNHEY and CDR2 is SMNVEV (reference sequence). The CDR3 sequence is 16 residues long. The V and J ends lost 4 bases and 2 bases respectively, with 18 bases between them. In DNA, the CDR3 is TGTGCCAGCAGTTCGCCTAGGGGAGGCAGTACCTACGAGCAGTACTTC. It specifies CASSSPRGGSTYEQYF.

The chain joins TRBV5-1 to TRBJ2-2; D remains ambiguous. Germline V gene lookup returns CDR1 SGHRS and CDR2 YFSETQ. V was clipped by 0 bases and J by 3 bases, with 6 bases between them. The length of the CDR3 is 14 residues. CDR3 DNA sequence: TGCGCCAGCAGCTTGGTTCTTCACACCGGGGAGCTGTTTTTT. Amino acid sequence: CASSLVLHTGELFF.

The chain links TRBV24-1 to TRBJ2-1; TRBD2 is a possible D gene (6 bases). The germline gives CDR1 KGHDR, CDR2 SFDVKD. This CDR3 region has 15 residues. V lost 4 bases and J 2 bases, leaving 11 bases between the germline ends. DNA of the CDR3: TGTGCCACCAGTGAGCCGGGAGTTCCCTACAATGAGCAGTTCTTC. Protein sequence: CATSEPGVPYNEQFF.

The chain carries TRBV6-5 and TRBJ1-1; D is possibly TRBD1 (6 bases). This CDR3 contains 13 residues. Trimming pared 3 bases from V and 4 bases from J, leaving 9 bases between. CDR1 and CDR2 from the germline V gene are MNHEY and SVGAGI. CDR3 DNA sequence: TGTGCCAGCAGTTATACAGGGAGCACTGAAGCTTTCTTT. Translated: CASSYTGSTEAFF.

This clone was observed a handful of times. The rearrangement links TRBV19 to TRBJ1-5; 7 bases align to TRBD1. J lost 7 bases, V lost 1 base, and 4 bases had no gene match. This CDR3 contains 14 residues. CDR1 is LNHDA and CDR2 is SQIVND in the germline V gene (reference sequence). The CDR3 reads CASSIGQGWQPQHF. CDR3 in DNA: TGTGCCAGTAGTATAGGACAGGGTTGGCAGCCCCAGCATTTT.

The chain couples TRBV7-8 to TRBJ2-1; tentatively, D is TRBD2 (5 bases). The CDR3 consists of 13 residues. CDR1 and CDR2 (germline): SGHVS, FQNEAQ. With 5 bases removed from V and 3 bases from J, the gap between germline ends came to 8 bases. The DNA for the CDR3 is TGTGCCAGCAGCCCGGACTTCTACAATGAGCAGTTCTTC. As protein: CASSPDFYNEQFF.

V usage is TRBV5-1 and J usage is TRBJ2-7; 12 bases agree with TRBD1. V lost 0 bases to trimming and J lost 6 bases; unmatched junction nucleotides: 4. This CDR3 comprises 15 residues. Germline lookup yields CDR1 SGHRS and CDR2 YFSETQ. CDR3 sequence (DNA): TGCGCCAGCAGCTTGGGGGACAGGGGGCCGCTCGAGCAGTACTTC. Translated: CASSLGDRGPLEQYF.

The rearrangement joins TRBV5-1 to TRBJ1-6, with 7 bases that match TRBD1. The length of the CDR3 is 15 residues. Germline values: CDR1 SGHRS, CDR2 YFSETQ. V was clipped by 7 bases and J by 10 bases; unmatched bases: 14. The CDR3 sequence is CASRQEGALESPLHF. The CDR3 DNA sequence: TGCGCCAGCCGACAAGAGGGGGCTTTGGAGTCACCCCTCCACTTT. Using reference TRBV5-1 and TRBJ1-6 for the parts outside the CDR3, the full variable domain is KAGVTQTPRYLIKTRGQQVTLSCSPISGHRSVSWYQQTPGQGLQFLFEYFSETQRNKGNFPGRFSGRQFSNSRSEMNVSTLELGDSALYLCASRQEGALESPLHFGNGTRLTVT.

This rearrangement joins TRBV19 to TRBJ2-2; 7 nucleotides match TRBD1. Per the germline V gene, CDR1 is LNHDA and CDR2 is SQIVND (reference sequence). Trimming removed 3 bases from V and 0 bases from J; junction bases left unmatched: 10. This CDR3 has 18 residues. CDR3 region: CASSMGRGRLANTGELFF. DNA for the CDR3: TGTGCCAGTAGTATGGGTAGGGGGCGCTTGGCGAACACCGGGGAGCTGTTTTTT.

The rearrangement links TRBV19 to TRBJ1-2, with D uncertain. CDR1 LNHDA and CDR2 SQIVND come from the germline V gene (reference sequence). This CDR3 has 13 residues. V was shortened by 6 bases and J by 2 bases, with 10 bases between the two germline ends. The CDR3 sequence: CASSPEANYGYTF. CDR3 nucleotides: TGTGCCAGTAGCCCCGAAGCGAACTATGGCTACACCTTC. Combining the CDR3 with reference TRBV19 and TRBJ1-2 gives the whole variable domain DGGITQSPKYLFRKEGQNVTLSCEQNLNHDAMYWYRQDPGQGLRLIYYSQIVNDFQKGDIAEGYSVSREKKESFPLTVTSAQKNPTAFYLCASSPEANYGYTFGSGTRLTVV.

The chain uses TRBV11-2 and TRBJ2-1; 9 bases map to TRBD2. J was trimmed by 0 bases and V by 2 bases; bases with no gene match: 2. The CDR3 contains 16 residues. Germline V gene lookup returns CDR1 SGHAT and CDR2 FQNNGV. The CDR3 DNA reads as TGTGCCAGCAGCTTACCAGCGGGGGGCTCCTACAATGAGCAGTTCTTC. This encodes CASSLPAGGSYNEQFF.

The rearrangement joins TRBV5-1 to TRBJ2-3, with 8 nucleotides matching TRBD1. This CDR3 is 16 amino acids long. The ends lost 7 bases at V and 3 bases at J; junction bases unmatched: 13. Germline V gives CDR1 SGHRS, CDR2 YFSETQ. Here the CDR3 DNA reads TGCGCCAGCTCCCCAGGCGGCACAGGGGGGACAGATACGCAGTATTTT. Translation: CASSPGGTGGTDTQYF.

The rearrangement joins TRBV5-6 to TRBJ2-7; TRBD2 is a possible D gene (5 bases). Trimming cost V 0 bases and J 6 bases, with 16 bases left between them. The CDR3 runs to 15 residues. Germline V lookup: CDR1 SGHDT, CDR2 YYEEEE. The CDR3 is CASSLGPNKLGEQYF. CDR3 bases: TGTGCCAGCAGCTTGGGTCCCAATAAACTAGGCGAGCAGTACTTC.

The chain links TRBV21-1 to TRBJ2-5; the table's D call of TRBD2 was not tested on the DNA. TRBV21-1 is an annotated pseudogene. The CDR3 has 15 residues. DNA of the CDR3: TGTGCCAGCAGCACCGGAGGGACTGCGAAAGAGACCCAGTACTTC. Its translation: CASSTGGTAKETQYF.

The J gene is TRBJ1-2, the V gene TRBV6-5; no reliable D call. The CDR3 runs to 14 residues. Trimming removed 0 bases from V and 2 bases from J, with 7 bases in between. Germline CDR1 is MNHEY and CDR2 is SVGAGI. The CDR3 loop reads CASSYSTGNYGYTF. The CDR3, as DNA: TGTGCCAGCAGTTACTCGACGGGGAACTATGGCTACACCTTC.

This clone was seen a single time. In DNA form, the CDR3 reads TGTGCCAGCTCCCCGGACAGGGGAGGAGGCGAGACCCAGTACTTC. Translated, it gives CASSPDRGGGETQYF. The V and J genes are TRBV18 and TRBJ2-5, with TRBD1 identical over 9 bases. The V segment lost 6 bases and the J segment 5 bases; nucleotides outside the gene matches: 10. The CDR3 covers 15 residues. The germline gives CDR1 KGHSH, CDR2 LQKENI.

Turning to this clone: The same CDR3 can be traced to other DNA sequences in this sample. The CDR3 bases are TGTGCCAGTAGTATAGCGGGGTTAGAGACCCAGTACTTC. Its protein product is CASSIAGLETQYF. The J gene is TRBJ2-5, the V gene TRBV19; D possibly corresponds to TRBD2 (5 bases). This CDR3 has 13 residues. Germline values: CDR1 LNHDA, CDR2 SQIVND (reference sequence). V was trimmed by 1 base and J by 4 bases, leaving 7 bases between them.

V usage is TRBV10-2 and J usage is TRBJ1-4; D is possibly TRBD1 (5 bases). With 5 bases removed from V and 2 bases from J, the gap between germline ends came to 18 bases. The CDR3 totals 17 residues. Per the germline V gene, CDR1 is WSHSY and CDR2 is SAAADI. CDR3 region: CASSSSLVGATNEKLFF. The CDR3 DNA sequence: TGCGCCAGCAGTTCCTCCCTGGTAGGGGCGACTAATGAAAAACTGTTTTTT.

The gene calls are TRBV15 and TRBJ2-1; D possibly corresponds to TRBD1 (5 bases). Trimming left V 0 bases short and J 8 bases short, with 11 bases between. This CDR3 is 14 amino acids long. CDR1 LNHNV and CDR2 YYDKDF come from the germline V gene (reference sequence). The CDR3 loop is CATSRDGLGDEQFF. The DNA of the CDR3 is TGTGCCACCAGCAGAGATGGGTTAGGGGATGAGCAGTTCTTC.

The chain combines TRBV27 with TRBJ2-1; the match to TRBD1 covers 8 bases. CDR3 length: 15 residues. Germline values: CDR1 MNHEY, CDR2 SMNVEV (reference sequence). J was trimmed by 2 bases and V by 6 bases; bases with no gene match: 6. DNA of the CDR3: TGTGCCAGCAGCTTAGGACAGGGCACCTACAATGAGCAGTTCTTC. It is translated as CASSLGQGTYNEQFF.

This chain connects TRBV3-1 (or the pseudogene TRBV3-2) to TRBJ1-6; possibly TRBD1 for D (6 bases). The germline gives CDR1 LGHDT, CDR2 YNNKEL (reference sequence). V dropped 4 bases and J dropped 6 bases, with 10 bases sitting between them. The CDR3 is made up of 14 amino acids. The DNA for the CDR3 is TGTGCCAGCAGCCGCCGGGACACTAATTCACCCCTCCACTTT. This encodes CASSRRDTNSPLHF.

This clone was seen more than once but under ten times. V usage is TRBV2 and J usage is TRBJ2-2; 9 positions match TRBD1. Germline CDR1 and CDR2: SNHLY and FYNNEI. With 6 bases clipped from V and 0 bases from J, the junction kept 5 bases outside the gene matches. CDR3 length: 16 amino acids. CDR3 sequence reads: CASRPGQGTNTGELFF. The CDR3 DNA follows: TGTGCCAGCAGGCCCGGACAGGGGACGAACACCGGGGAGCTGTTTTTT.

The rearrangement links TRBV6-5 to TRBJ2-7; D perhaps matches TRBD1 (5 bases). The CDR3 is made up of 16 amino acids. The V end lost 0 bases, the J end lost 6 bases, and 18 bases lay between the germline ends. Per germline, CDR1 MNHEY and CDR2 SVGAGI. The CDR3 DNA reads as TGTGCCAGCAGTTACTCGGCAGGGATAGTAACGGGCGAGCAGTACTTC. Residues: CASSYSAGIVTGEQYF.

DNA of the CDR3: TGTGCCAGCAGTGAAGCCTACGGGACAGGGGAGCGGACAGGGACTGAAGCTTTCTTT. Amino acid sequence: CASSEAYGTGERTGTEAFF. V gene TRBV6-1 combines with J gene TRBJ1-1; 10 bases match TRBD1. Losses at the gene ends were 0 bases for V and 5 bases for J; bases not matched to a gene: 15. The CDR3 is 19 residues long. Germline V gives CDR1 MNHNS, CDR2 SASEGT.

J is TRBJ2-1 and V is TRBV20-1; 10 bases are shared with TRBD2. This CDR3 contains 14 residues. Germline trimming cut 3 bases from V and 8 bases from J; bases unmatched to any gene: 7. The V gene's germline CDR1 is DFQATT and CDR2 SNEGSKA (reference sequence). CDR3 in amino acids: CSASPLAGEYEQFF. The CDR3 DNA reads TGCAGTGCTAGTCCCCTAGCGGGAGAATATGAGCAGTTCTTC.

This clone has just one count. The chain combines TRBV4-2 with TRBJ2-5; 7 nucleotides align to TRBD2. Germline values: CDR1 LGHNA, CDR2 YNFKEQ. J lost 7 bases, V lost 0 bases, and 20 bases had no gene match. The CDR3 contains 19 residues. The CDR3 bases are TGTGCCAGCAGCCAAGAGGCCTTCTCGGCTAGCGGACCCATGGGGACCCAGTACTTC. It codes for CASSQEAFSASGPMGTQYF.

The J gene is TRBJ1-6, the V gene TRBV6-1; D is ambiguous. This CDR3 region has 15 residues. V gave up 1 base and J gave up 4 bases, with 8 bases separating them. Germline V gives CDR1 MNHNS, CDR2 SASEGT. The CDR3 nucleotides read TGTGCCAGCAGTGAAGGCTACGGGTATAATTCACCCCTCCACTTT. Its protein is CASSEGYGYNSPLHF.

This clone was seen just once. The rearrangement uses TRBV7-3 and TRBJ2-1; perhaps TRBD2 as D (5 bases). The germline gives CDR1 SGHTA, CDR2 FQGTGA. The CDR3 totals 15 residues. Trimming stripped 1 base from V and 0 bases from J, with 7 bases between. CDR3 sequence reads: CASSLMAGSYNEQFF. The CDR3 nucleotides are TGTGCCAGCAGCTTAATGGCGGGCTCCTACAATGAGCAGTTCTTC.